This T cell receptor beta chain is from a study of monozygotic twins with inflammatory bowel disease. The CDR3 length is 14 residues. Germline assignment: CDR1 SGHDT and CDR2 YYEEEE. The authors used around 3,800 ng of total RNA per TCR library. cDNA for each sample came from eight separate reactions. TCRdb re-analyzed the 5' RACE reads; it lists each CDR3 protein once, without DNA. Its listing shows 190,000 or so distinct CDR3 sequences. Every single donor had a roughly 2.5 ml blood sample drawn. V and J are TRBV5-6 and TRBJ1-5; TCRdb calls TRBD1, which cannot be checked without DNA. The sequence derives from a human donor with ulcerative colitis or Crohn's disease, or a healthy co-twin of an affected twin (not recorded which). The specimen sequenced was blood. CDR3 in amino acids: CASSLEGGYQPQHF.